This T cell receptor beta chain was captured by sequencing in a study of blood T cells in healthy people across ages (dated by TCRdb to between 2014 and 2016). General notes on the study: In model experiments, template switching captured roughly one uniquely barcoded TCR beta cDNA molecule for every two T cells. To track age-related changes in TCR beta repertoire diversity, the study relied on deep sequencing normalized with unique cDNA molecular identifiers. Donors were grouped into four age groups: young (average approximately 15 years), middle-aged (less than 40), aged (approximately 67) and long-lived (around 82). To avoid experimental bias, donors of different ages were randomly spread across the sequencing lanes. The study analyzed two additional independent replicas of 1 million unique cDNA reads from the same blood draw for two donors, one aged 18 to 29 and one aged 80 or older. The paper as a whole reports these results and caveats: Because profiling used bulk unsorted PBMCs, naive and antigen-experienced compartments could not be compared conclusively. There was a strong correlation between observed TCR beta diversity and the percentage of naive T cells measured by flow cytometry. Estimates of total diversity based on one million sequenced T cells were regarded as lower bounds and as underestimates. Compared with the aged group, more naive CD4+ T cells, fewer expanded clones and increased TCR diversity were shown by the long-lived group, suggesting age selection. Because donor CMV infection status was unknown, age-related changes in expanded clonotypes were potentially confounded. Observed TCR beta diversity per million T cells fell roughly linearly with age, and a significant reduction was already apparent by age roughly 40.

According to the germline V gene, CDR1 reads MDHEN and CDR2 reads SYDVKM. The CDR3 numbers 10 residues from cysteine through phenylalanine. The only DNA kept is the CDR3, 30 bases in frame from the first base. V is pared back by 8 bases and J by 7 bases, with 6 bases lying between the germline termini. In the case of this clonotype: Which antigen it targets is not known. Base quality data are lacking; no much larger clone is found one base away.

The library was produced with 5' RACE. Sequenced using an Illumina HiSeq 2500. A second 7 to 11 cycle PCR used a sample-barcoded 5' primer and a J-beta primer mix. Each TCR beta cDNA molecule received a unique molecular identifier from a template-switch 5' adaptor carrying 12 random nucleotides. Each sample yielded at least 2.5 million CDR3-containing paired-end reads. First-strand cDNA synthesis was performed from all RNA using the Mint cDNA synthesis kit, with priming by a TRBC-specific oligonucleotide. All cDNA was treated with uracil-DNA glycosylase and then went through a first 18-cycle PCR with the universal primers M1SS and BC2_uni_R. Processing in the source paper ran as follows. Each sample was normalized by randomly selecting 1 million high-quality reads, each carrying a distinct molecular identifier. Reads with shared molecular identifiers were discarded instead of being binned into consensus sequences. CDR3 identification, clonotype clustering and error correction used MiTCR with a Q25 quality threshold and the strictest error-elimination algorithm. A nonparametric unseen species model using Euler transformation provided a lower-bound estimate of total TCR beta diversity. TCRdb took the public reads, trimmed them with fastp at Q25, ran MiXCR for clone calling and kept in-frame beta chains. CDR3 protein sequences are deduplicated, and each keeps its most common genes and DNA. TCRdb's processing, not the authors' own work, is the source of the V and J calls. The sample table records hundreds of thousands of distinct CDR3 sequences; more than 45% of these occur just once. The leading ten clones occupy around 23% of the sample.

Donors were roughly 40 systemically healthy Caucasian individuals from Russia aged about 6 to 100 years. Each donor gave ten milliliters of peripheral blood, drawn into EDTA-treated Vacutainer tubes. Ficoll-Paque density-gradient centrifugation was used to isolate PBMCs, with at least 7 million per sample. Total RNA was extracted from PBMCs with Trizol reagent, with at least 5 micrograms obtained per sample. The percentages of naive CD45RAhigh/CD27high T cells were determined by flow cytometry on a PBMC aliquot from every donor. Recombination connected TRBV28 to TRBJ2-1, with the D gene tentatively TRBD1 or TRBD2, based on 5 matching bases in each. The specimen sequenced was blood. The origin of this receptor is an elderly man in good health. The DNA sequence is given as TGTGCCAGCGGGGGAAATGAGCAGTTCTTC. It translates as CASGGNEQFF.